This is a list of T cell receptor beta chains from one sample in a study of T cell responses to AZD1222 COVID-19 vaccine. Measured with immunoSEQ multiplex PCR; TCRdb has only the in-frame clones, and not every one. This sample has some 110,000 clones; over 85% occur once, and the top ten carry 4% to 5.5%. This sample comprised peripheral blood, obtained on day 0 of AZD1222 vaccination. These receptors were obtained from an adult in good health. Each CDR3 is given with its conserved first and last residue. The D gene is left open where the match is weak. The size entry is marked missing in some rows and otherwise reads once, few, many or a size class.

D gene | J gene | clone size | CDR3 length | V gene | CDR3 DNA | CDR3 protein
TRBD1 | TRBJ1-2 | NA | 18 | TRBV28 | TGTGCCAGCAGAGCACTGGGGACAGGGGGCGAATGGAACTATGGCTACACCTTC | CASRALGTGGEWNYGYTF
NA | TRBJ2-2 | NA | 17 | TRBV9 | TGTGCCAGCAGCCCCCCAGGCCGACGAGGGTCCTCCGGGGAGCTGTTTTTT | CASSPPGRRGSSGELFF
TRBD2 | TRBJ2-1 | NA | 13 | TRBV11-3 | TGTGCCAGCAGCTTAGATCGAGGGACTAGTGGGCTCTTC | CASSLDRGTSGLF
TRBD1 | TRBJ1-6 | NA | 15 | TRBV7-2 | TGTGCCAGCAGCTTCTCCGGGACAGCGAATTCACCCCTCCACTTT | CASSFSGTANSPLHF
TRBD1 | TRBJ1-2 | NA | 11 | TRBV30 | TGTGCCTGGAGTGGGGGGACAGGTTCCACCTTC | CAWSGGTGSTF
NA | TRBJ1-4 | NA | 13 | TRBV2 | TGTGCCAGCACGGAACAGCACGATGAAAAACTGTTTTTT | CASTEQHDEKLFF
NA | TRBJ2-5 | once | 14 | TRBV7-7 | TGTGCTAGCAGCTTAGCCGGGGGGCTGGAGACCCAGTACTTC | CASSLAGGLETQYF
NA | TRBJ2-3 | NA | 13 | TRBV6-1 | TGTGCCAGCAGAGGACAACAGGCAGATACGCAGTATTTT | CASRGQQADTQYF
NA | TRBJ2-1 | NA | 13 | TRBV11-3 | TGTGCCAGCAGAGGCGGCTCCTACAATGAGCAGTTCTTC | CASRGGSYNEQFF
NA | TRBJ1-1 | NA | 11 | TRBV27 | TGTGCCAGCACTCGCGGGAGGGAAGCTTTCTTT | CASTRGREAFF
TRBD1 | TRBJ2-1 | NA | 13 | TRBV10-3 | TGTGCCACCAGACAGGGGAATGAGGATGAGCAGTTCTTC | CATRQGNEDEQFF
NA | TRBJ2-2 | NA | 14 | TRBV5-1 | TGCGCCAGCAGCTTGGTTCAGTACACCGGGGAGCTGTTTTTT | CASSLVQYTGELFF
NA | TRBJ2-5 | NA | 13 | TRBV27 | TGTGCCAGCAGTTTTACAGGGTTAGAGACCCAGTACTTC | CASSFTGLETQYF
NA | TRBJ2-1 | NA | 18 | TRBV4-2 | TGTGCCAGCAGCCAAGATAAAACGGGAGCGCTACCGGGGGATGAGCAGTTCTTC | CASSQDKTGALPGDEQFF
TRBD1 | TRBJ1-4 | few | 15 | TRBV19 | TGTGCCAGTAGTACGTCCGGGACAGGAATTGAAAAACTGTTTTTT | CASSTSGTGIEKLFF
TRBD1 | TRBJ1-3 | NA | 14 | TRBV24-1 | TGTGCCACCAGCACAGGGGAACCTGGAAACACCATATATTTT | CATSTGEPGNTIYF
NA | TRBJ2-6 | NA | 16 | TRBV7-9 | TGTGCCAGCAGCTTGGCCCGGGGCTCTGGGGCCAACGTCCTGACTTTC | CASSLARGSGANVLTF
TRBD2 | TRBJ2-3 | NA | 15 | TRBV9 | TGTGCCAGCAGCGTACTAGAGCGGGACACAGATACGCAGTATTTT | CASSVLERDTDTQYF
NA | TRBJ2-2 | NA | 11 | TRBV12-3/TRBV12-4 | TGTGCCAGCAGAACTGCCGGGGAGCTGTTTTTT | CASRTAGELFF
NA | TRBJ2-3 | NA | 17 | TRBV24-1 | TGTGCCACCAGTGCCCATCCGACAGGAGGTCATACAGATACGCAGTATTTT | CATSAHPTGGHTDTQYF
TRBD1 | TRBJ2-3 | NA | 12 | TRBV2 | TGTGCCATCGGACAGGACACAGATACGCAGTATTTT | CAIGQDTDTQYF
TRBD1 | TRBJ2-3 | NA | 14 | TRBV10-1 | TGCGCCAGCAGCCGGGACAGCAGGACAGATACGCAGTATTTT | CASSRDSRTDTQYF
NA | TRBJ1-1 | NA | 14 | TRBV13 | TGTGCCAGCACCAAGAACCCCGGGAACACTGAAGCTTTCTTT | CASTKNPGNTEAFF
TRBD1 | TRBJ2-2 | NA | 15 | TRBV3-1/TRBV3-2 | TGTGCCAGCAGCCTACAGGGGGCCAGCACCGGGGAGCTGTTTTTT | CASSLQGASTGELFF
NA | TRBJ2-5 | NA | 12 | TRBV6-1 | TGTGCCAGCAGTGAACTCGGGGAGACCCAGTACTTC | CASSELGETQYF
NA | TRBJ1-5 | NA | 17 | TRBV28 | TGTGCCAGCAGCTCAATACCGGGGACCCAGGCCAATCAGCCCCAGCATTTT | CASSSIPGTQANQPQHF
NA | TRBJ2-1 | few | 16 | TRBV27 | TGTGCCAGCAGCTCTGGTATGAGCGGTAACTACAATGAGCAGTTCTTC | CASSSGMSGNYNEQFF
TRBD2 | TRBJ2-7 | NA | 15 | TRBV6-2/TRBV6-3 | TGTGCCAGCAGTTCACTAGCGGGAGGATCGTACGAGCAGTACTTC | CASSSLAGGSYEQYF
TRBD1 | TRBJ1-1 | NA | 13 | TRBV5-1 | TGCGCCAGCAGCCCAGACAGGGTCGCTGAAGCTTTCTTT | CASSPDRVAEAFF
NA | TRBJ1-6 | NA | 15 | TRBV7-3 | TGTGCCAGCAGCTTAACGGCAGGGGCCATTTCACCCCTCCACTTT | CASSLTAGAISPLHF
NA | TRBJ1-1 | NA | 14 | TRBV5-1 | TGCGCCAGCAGCTCCTCATGGGGATTTACTGAAGCTTTCTTT | CASSSSWGFTEAFF
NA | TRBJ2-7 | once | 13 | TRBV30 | TGTGCCTGGAGTAGGGAGAGACCCTACGAGCAGTACTTC | CAWSRERPYEQYF